This T cell receptor beta chain emerged from a study of T cells in Graves' hyperthyroidism and ophthalmopathy. Amplified regions were TCR beta CDR3 sequences from RNA transcripts. The HTBI set primed first-round TCR CDR3 RT-PCR. TCRdb passed the multiplex PCR reads through MiXCR, listing each CDR3 protein once. This table holds under 450,000 distinct CDR3 sequences, 15% to 18% found once. The germline V gene encodes CDR1 LGHDT and CDR2 YNNKEL (reference sequence). The V end was cut by 1 base, the J end by 7 bases, with 13 bases between. The CDR3 extends over 14 amino acids. This clonotype was detected many times. Its antigen remains unidentified. Study observations and caveats: The blood repertoire included most of the expanded thyroid clonotypes above 0.001.

The sequencing sample was made of blood. This clonotype was obtained from a woman aged 18 to 35 with Graves' hyperthyroidism. The chain has TRBV3-1 and TRBJ2-5; no firm D call. Written as DNA, the CDR3 is TGTGCCAGCAGCCAAGTTACCCTCGGTGGGACCCAGTACTTC. This encodes CASSQVTLGGTQYF.